This T cell receptor beta chain was obtained from a study of blood T cells in healthy people across ages. Study-wide results and limits: Because donor CMV status was unknown, expanded clonotype changes were possibly confounded.

This clonotype showed up just a few times. Its antigen remains unknown. Trimming took 7 bases from V and 1 from J, leaving 12 bases between them. CDR3 length: 14 amino acids. Germline V CDR1 and CDR2: KGHDR, SFDVKD. Alongside a J-beta primer mix, a sample-barcoded 5' primer served in a second PCR lasting roughly 6 to 12 cycles. TCRdb ran MiXCR on the 5' RACE reads and lists one entry per CDR3 protein. Of 800,000 to 950,000 distinct CDR3 sequences listed, about 34% are singletons. The chain combines TRBV24-1 with TRBJ1-1, with D hard to call. The source is a man younger than 35 in good health. The material sequenced was blood. The CDR3 DNA follows: TGTGCCACCAGCACACCAGGCAGGAACACTGAAGCTTTCTTT. Amino acid sequence: CATSTPGRNTEAFF.